These T cell receptor beta chains were read from a single sample in a study of blood T cells in healthy people across ages. TCRdb processed the 5' RACE reads anew with MiXCR; each CDR3 protein has one entry. Of fewer than 2,000,000 distinct CDR3 sequences in the sample, about 32% are singletons; the top ten hold around 10%. The sample comprised blood. The receptors shown here come from a woman aged 30 to 39 in good health. Each CDR3 is given with its conserved first and last residue. Fields, in order: V gene, J gene, D gene, clone size, CDR3 protein, CDR3 DNA. The D gene is left open where the match is weak. Clone size is given for some rows only: seen once, a few or many times, or a class if the clone is expanded.

v_call: TRBV9; j_call: TRBJ2-7; d_call: NA; clone_size: NA; cdr3_aa: CASSVVRRGDHEQYF; cdr3_nt: TGTGCCAGCAGCGTAGTCAGGAGGGGGGACCACGAGCAGTACTTC
v_call: TRBV4-1; j_call: TRBJ2-3; d_call: TRBD2; clone_size: few; cdr3_aa: CASSRGTSVGTDTQYF; cdr3_nt: TGCGCCAGCAGCCGAGGGACTAGCGTTGGAACAGATACGCAGTATTTT
v_call: TRBV20-1; j_call: TRBJ1-1; d_call: NA; clone_size: NA; cdr3_aa: CSVVGARSTEAFF; cdr3_nt: TGCAGTGTAGTGGGGGCACGAAGCACTGAAGCTTTCTTT
v_call: TRBV4-1; j_call: TRBJ2-3; d_call: TRBD1; clone_size: NA; cdr3_aa: CAGSPWEHRGGTDTQYF; cdr3_nt: TGCGCCGGCAGCCCCTGGGAACACAGGGGAGGCACAGATACGCAGTATTTT
v_call: TRBV7-9; j_call: TRBJ1-2; d_call: NA; clone_size: NA; cdr3_aa: CASSDQSHREDAGYTF; cdr3_nt: TGTGCCAGCAGCGACCAATCGCACAGGGAAGATGCTGGCTACACCTTC
v_call: TRBV6-6; j_call: TRBJ1-1; d_call: NA; clone_size: NA; cdr3_aa: CASMRDTEAFF; cdr3_nt: TGTGCCAGCATGCGAGACACTGAAGCTTTCTTT
v_call: TRBV29-1; j_call: TRBJ2-7; d_call: TRBD2; clone_size: NA; cdr3_aa: CSVEGSSGNGEQYF; cdr3_nt: TGCAGCGTTGAGGGCTCTAGCGGGAATGGCGAGCAGTACTTC
v_call: TRBV29-1; j_call: TRBJ2-5; d_call: NA; clone_size: NA; cdr3_aa: CSVGLLQEQYF; cdr3_nt: TGCAGCGTCGGCCTTTTGCAGGAGCAGTACTTC
v_call: TRBV28; j_call: TRBJ2-5; d_call: NA; clone_size: NA; cdr3_aa: CASSSRMETQYF; cdr3_nt: TGTGCCAGCTCTAGCAGAATGGAGACCCAGTACTTC
v_call: TRBV7-2; j_call: TRBJ2-5; d_call: NA; clone_size: NA; cdr3_aa: CASSLPWTAYERYF; cdr3_nt: TGTGCCAGCAGCTTACCCTGGACCGCCTACGAGCGGTACTTC
v_call: TRBV25-1; j_call: TRBJ1-2; d_call: NA; clone_size: few; cdr3_aa: CASREWGTDGYTF; cdr3_nt: TGTGCCAGCAGGGAATGGGGGACGGATGGCTACACCTTC
v_call: TRBV5-1; j_call: TRBJ2-2; d_call: NA; clone_size: NA; cdr3_aa: CASSLATGNTGERFF; cdr3_nt: TGCGCCAGCAGCTTGGCCACTGGGAACACCGGGGAGCGGTTTTTT
v_call: TRBV27; j_call: TRBJ2-7; d_call: NA; clone_size: once; cdr3_aa: CASREQGEGETRYF; cdr3_nt: TGTGCCAGCAGAGAACAGGGGGAGGGAGAGACCCGGTACTTC
v_call: TRBV6-6; j_call: TRBJ1-2; d_call: NA; clone_size: few; cdr3_aa: CASSFISGYTF; cdr3_nt: TGTGCCAGCAGTTTCATCTCAGGGTACACCTTC
v_call: TRBV20-1; j_call: TRBJ2-5; d_call: TRBD2; clone_size: few; cdr3_aa: CSARGLAGGPLQETQYF; cdr3_nt: TGCAGTGCTAGAGGACTAGCGGGGGGGCCATTGCAAGAGACCCAGTACTTC
v_call: TRBV7-9; j_call: TRBJ2-3; d_call: NA; clone_size: few; cdr3_aa: CASSLVGGQKVADTQYF; cdr3_nt: TGTGCCAGCAGCTTAGTAGGCGGACAGAAGGTAGCAGATACGCAGTATTTT
v_call: TRBV20-1; j_call: TRBJ2-5; d_call: NA; clone_size: few; cdr3_aa: CSARSQQRGPETQYF; cdr3_nt: TGCAGTGCTAGATCACAGCAACGGGGGCCGGAGACCCAGTACTTC
v_call: TRBV5-1; j_call: TRBJ2-7; d_call: TRBD1; clone_size: once; cdr3_aa: CASSLGTGGPLIETQYF; cdr3_nt: TGCGCCAGCAGCTTGGGGACAGGGGGCCCCTTGATAGAGACTCAGTACTTC
v_call: TRBV20-1; j_call: TRBJ1-2; d_call: TRBD1; clone_size: NA; cdr3_aa: CSAPTGAYSNYGYTF; cdr3_nt: TGCAGTGCCCCGACAGGGGCCTACTCTAACTATGGCTACACCTTC
v_call: TRBV7-9; j_call: TRBJ2-7; d_call: NA; clone_size: many; cdr3_aa: CASSLRPEGIYEQYF; cdr3_nt: TGTGCCAGCAGCTTAAGACCTGAGGGGATATACGAGCAGTACTTC
v_call: TRBV28; j_call: TRBJ2-7; d_call: NA; clone_size: NA; cdr3_aa: CASSSLATGYEQYF; cdr3_nt: TGTGCCAGCAGTTCCCTCGCCACGGGCTACGAGCAGTACTTC
v_call: TRBV5-1; j_call: TRBJ1-1; d_call: NA; clone_size: many; cdr3_aa: CASSLKGLNTEAFF; cdr3_nt: TGCGCCAGCAGCTTAAAGGGACTCAACACTGAAGCTTTCTTT
v_call: TRBV12-3/TRBV12-4; j_call: TRBJ2-2; d_call: NA; clone_size: NA; cdr3_aa: CASSLGRRTTGELFF; cdr3_nt: TGTGCCAGTAGTTTAGGCAGGCGAACCACCGGGGAGCTGTTTTTT